The present T cell receptor beta chain was sequenced within a study of response to subunit inactivated influenza vaccine. This clonotype has only a few counts. What it binds is unknown. TCRdb called the RT-PCR reads again in MiXCR, with one record for every CDR3 protein. This table has 600,000 to 700,000 distinct CDR3 sequences, about 15% appearing once. Findings of the study overall: Authors suggested each seasonal flu vaccination may recruit only limited numbers of new T cells.

The sequence was collected from a middle-aged man who received an inactivated influenza vaccine. Sequences were derived from PBMCs from blood, sampled less than 15 days before vaccination.

This CDR3 reads CSASSGAFSGNTIYF. In DNA form, the CDR3 reads TGCAGTGCTAGCTCGGGGGCGTTCTCTGGAAACACCATATATTTT. V and J are TRBV20-1 and TRBJ1-3; TRBD1 is a possible D gene (6 bases). Germline V gene lookup returns CDR1 DFQATT and CDR2 SNEGSKA (reference sequence). The germline V and J ends were trimmed by 3 bases and 0 bases, with 12 bases remaining between them. CDR3 size: 15 residues.